Following are 27 T cell receptor beta chains from one sample sequenced in a study of spatial heterogeneity in lung cancer (dated 2019 in TCRdb). Overall study results and their limits: The tumor nonsynonymous mutation count correlated with the number of expanded intratumoral alpha and beta TCRs.

The method behind the library was 5' RACE. Sequencer: NextSeq 500. The raw public reads went through TCRdb reprocessing: fastp at Q25, MiXCR clone calling, in-frame beta chains kept. Under each unique CDR3 protein, matching rows form one entry showing the most common genes and DNA. The sample contains about 6,000 distinct CDR3 sequences, approximately 15% of them found a single time. Of the sample, around 11% falls within the top ten clones. The time point label, as the study defines it: sample taken at primary tumor resection. The antigens these receptors bind are not known. The starting material was lung tumor tissue, obtained at surgery. The receptor source for this set is a male donor with early-stage non-small cell lung cancer.

By share of the sample, this clonotype is medium-sized. The chain carries TRBV9 and TRBJ2-7, with TRBD1 matching 7 bases. V was pared by 3 bases and J by 1 base, with 7 bases of the junction left unmatched. This CDR3 region has 15 residues. CDR1 is SGDLS and CDR2 is YYNGEE in the germline V gene. In nucleotides, the CDR3 is TGTGCCAGCAGCGAAACACCGGGACAGTCCTACGAGCAGTACTTC. Protein: CASSETPGQSYEQYF.

This clonotype is labeled as medium-sized. V and J are TRBV30 and TRBJ2-5; 7 nucleotides match TRBD1. The CDR3 runs 13 residues. In germline, CDR1 is GTSNPN, CDR2 SVGIG (reference sequence). V shed 0 bases and J 3 bases; nucleotides not matched to a gene: 1. The CDR3 reads CAWSVGTEETQYF. The CDR3 coding sequence is TGTGCCTGGAGTGTAGGGACAGAAGAGACCCAGTACTTC.

The chain joins TRBV7-2 to TRBJ1-3; D possibly corresponds to TRBD1 (6 bases). The CDR3 is 18 residues long. The germline V and J ends were trimmed by 0 bases and 3 bases, with 18 bases remaining between them. CDR1 is SGHTA, CDR2 FQGNSA, per germline. The CDR3 sequence: CASSLALGRQGHGNTIYF. CDR3 DNA: TGTGCCAGCAGCTTAGCCCTAGGCCGTCAGGGGCATGGAAACACCATATATTTT.

This clonotype counts as medium-sized (0.01 to 0.1%). V and J are TRBV28 and TRBJ2-7; tentatively, D is TRBD1 or TRBD2 (6 bases each). This CDR3 is 14 amino acids long. Looked up from germline, CDR1 is MDHEN and CDR2 is SYDVKM. The germline V and J ends were trimmed by 6 bases and 2 bases, with 14 bases remaining between them. CDR3 coding DNA: TGTGCCAGCAGCCGGGGGACATTCCCCTACGAGCAGTACTTC. This encodes CASSRGTFPYEQYF. The complete variable domain, with remaining parts taken from reference TRBV28 and TRBJ2-7, reads DVKVTQSSRYLVKRTGEKVFLECVQDMDHENMFWYRQDPGLGLRLIYFSYDVKMKEKGDIPEGYSVSREKKERFSLILESASTNQTSMYLCASSRGTFPYEQYFGPGTRLTVT.

The chain combines TRBV6-6 with TRBJ1-1, with TRBD1 as a possible D gene (6 bases). From germline, CDR1 is MNHNY and CDR2 SVGAGI (reference sequence). The ends were cut back, 8 bases at V and 1 base at J, with 11 bases in the middle. This CDR3 is built from 13 residues. The CDR3 here is CASSGGRNTEAFF. CDR3 DNA sequence: TGTGCCAGCTCGGGGGGGCGGAACACTGAAGCTTTCTTT.

This clonotype has at least ten counts. The chain couples TRBV2 to TRBJ1-6, with TRBD1 matching 10 bases. The V gene end was trimmed by 6 bases and the J gene end by 7 bases; junction bases not matched to a gene: 6. Per the germline V gene, CDR1 is SNHLY and CDR2 is FYNNEI. The CDR3 runs 15 residues. The CDR3 DNA reads as TGTGCCAGCAGACGGACAGGGGGAGCCAATTCACCCCTCCACTTT. Amino acids: CASRRTGGANSPLHF. Supplemented by reference TRBV2 and TRBJ1-6, the full variable domain reads EPEVTQTPSHQVTQMGQEVILRCVPISNHLYFYWYRQILGQKVEFLVSFYNNEISEKSEIFDDQFSVERPDGSNFTLKIRSTKLEDSAMYFCASRRTGGANSPLHFGNGTRLTVT.

In this sample, this clonotype is medium-sized (0.01 to 0.1%). The rearrangement links TRBV5-4 to TRBJ2-7; D is undetermined. V lost 0 bases and J lost 8, with 9 bases in between. Germline-derived CDR1 and CDR2 are SGHNT and YYREEE (reference sequence). The CDR3 totals 12 residues. The CDR3 sequence is CASSLAGKKQYF. CDR3 bases: TGTGCCAGCAGCTTGGCCGGAAAGAAGCAGTACTTC. Drawing the rest from reference TRBV5-4 and TRBJ2-7, the complete variable domain is ETGVTQSPTHLIKTRGQQVTLRCSSQSGHNTVSWYQQALGQGPQFIFQYYREEENGRGNFPPRFSGLQFPNYSSELNVNALELDDSALYLCASSLAGKKQYFGPGTRLTVT.

This clonotype is medium-sized within its sample. The CDR3 sequence is CASRTPREETQYF. The CDR3 DNA follows: TGTGCCAGCAGGACCCCCCGGGAAGAGACCCAGTACTTC. The chain couples TRBV28 to TRBJ2-5; D remains unclear. CDR3 length equals 13 residues. Germline CDR1 MDHEN, CDR2 SYDVKM. V was shortened by 6 bases and J by 3 bases, with 11 bases between the two germline ends.

By share, this clonotype ranks as medium-sized. This chain joins TRBV29-1 and TRBJ2-7; 8 nucleotides align to TRBD2. The CDR3 loop spans 14 amino acids. After removal of 4 bases from V and 0 bases from J, the junction contained 5 bases not matched to a gene. Germline V gene lookup returns CDR1 SQVTM and CDR2 ANQGSEA. CDR3 DNA: TGCAGCGTTGGAGGGAGCGGGAGCTCCTACGAGCAGTACTTC. Encoded protein: CSVGGSGSSYEQYF.

This clonotype occurred many times. V gene TRBV28 combines with J gene TRBJ1-5, with D possibly being TRBD1 (6 bases). Germline values: CDR1 MDHEN, CDR2 SYDVKM. The ends were cut back, 7 bases at V and 0 bases at J, with 22 bases in the middle. The CDR3 has 18 residues. Here the CDR3 reads CASNNPLHGQTSNQPQHF. The DNA of the CDR3 is TGTGCCAGCAACAACCCCCTCCACGGACAGACTAGCAATCAGCCCCAGCATTTT.

This clonotype was detected many times. This chain connects TRBV14 to TRBJ2-1; 12 bases are a match to TRBD2. The J segment lost 7 bases and the V segment lost 1 base, leaving 5 bases of the junction unmatched. The CDR3 is made up of 16 amino acids. Germline lookup yields CDR1 SGHDN and CDR2 FVKESK. The CDR3 sequence is CASSQGGTSGWNEQFF. The CDR3 nucleotides are TGTGCCAGCAGCCAAGGGGGGACTAGCGGGTGGAATGAGCAGTTCTTC.

This clonotype was counted ten times or more. The chain is built from TRBV6-1 and TRBJ1-4, with 8 bases aligning to TRBD1. CDR3 length: 16 amino acids. From germline, CDR1 is MNHNS and CDR2 SASEGT. J was trimmed by 7 bases and V by 5 bases; bases with no gene match: 12. CDR3 residues: CASSSLGQGVTEKLFF. The CDR3 region has the DNA TGTGCCAGCAGTTCTTTAGGACAGGGAGTCACTGAAAAACTGTTTTTT.

The chain recombines TRBV5-4 with TRBJ2-7; TRBD2 might be the D (6 bases). This CDR3 is built from 13 residues. The germline gives CDR1 SGHNT, CDR2 YYREEE (reference sequence). Trimming removed 1 base at V and 4 bases at J, with 9 bases between. The CDR3 protein is CASSLFGRYEQYF. In DNA, the CDR3 is TGTGCCAGCAGCTTGTTCGGGAGATACGAGCAGTACTTC.

The chain is built from TRBV20-1 and TRBJ1-5; tentatively, D is TRBD1 (6 bases). The CDR3 covers 16 residues. Germline V CDR1 and CDR2: DFQATT, SNEGSKA (reference sequence). Trimming took 0 bases from V and 0 from J, leaving 12 bases between them. CDR3 sequence reads: CSAREGTFNSNQPQHF. CDR3 coding DNA: TGCAGTGCTAGAGAAGGGACATTTAATAGCAATCAGCCCCAGCATTTT.

This clonotype is deemed medium-sized. V and J are TRBV4-1 and TRBJ1-2; D remains unclear. This CDR3 spans 16 amino acids. V was shortened by 4 bases and J by 1 base, with 16 bases between the two germline ends. CDR1 MGHRA and CDR2 YSYEKL come from the germline V gene. CDR3: CASSPDARRLNYGYTF. CDR3 nucleotide sequence: TGCGCCAGCAGCCCGGATGCCAGACGGCTTAACTATGGCTACACCTTC.

This clonotype is labeled as medium-sized. This rearrangement joins TRBV28 to TRBJ1-6; no clear D. Germline CDR1 reads MDHEN; CDR2 reads SYDVKM. Trimming left V 5 bases short and J 10 bases short, with 9 bases between. CDR3 length equals 12 residues. In DNA, the CDR3 is TGTGCCAGCAGTGGTGCGGGGTCACCCCTCCACTTT. This sequence encodes CASSGAGSPLHF.

By sample fraction, this clonotype is medium-sized (0.01 to 0.1%). The chain has TRBV6-6 and TRBJ2-7; 7 nucleotides align to TRBD1. The CDR3 spans 14 residues. V shed 6 bases and J 6 bases; nucleotides not matched to a gene: 11. Germline-derived CDR1 and CDR2 are MNHNY and SVGAGI (reference sequence). This CDR3 reads CASRTHDRAGEQYF. The CDR3, as DNA: TGTGCCAGCAGGACCCATGACAGGGCGGGCGAGCAGTACTTC.

The gene calls are TRBV28 and TRBJ2-3, with TRBD2 identical over 8 bases. The CDR3 totals 15 residues. V was pared by 5 bases and J by 5 bases, with 9 bases of the junction left unmatched. The germline gives CDR1 MDHEN, CDR2 SYDVKM. CDR3 sequence reads: CASSPAGGLLDTQYF. Here the CDR3 DNA reads TGTGCCAGCAGTCCGGCGGGGGGCCTTTTAGATACGCAGTATTTT.

This clonotype is medium-sized in the sample. The chain combines TRBV18 with TRBJ2-1; D not certain. This CDR3 contains 14 residues. CDR1 and CDR2 from the germline V gene are KGHSH and LQKENI. The V gene lost 1 base and the J gene lost 0 bases, with 4 bases spanning the gap. CDR3 amino acids: CASSPRGSYNEQFF. The DNA of the CDR3 is TGTGCCAGCTCACCACGGGGCTCCTACAATGAGCAGTTCTTC. The whole variable domain, filled in from reference TRBV18 and TRBJ2-1, reads NAGVMQNPRHLVRRRGQEARLRCSPMKGHSHVYWYRQLPEEGLKFMVYLQKENIIDESGMPKERFSAEFPKEGPSILRIQQVVRGDSAAYFCASSPRGSYNEQFFGPGTRLTVL.

This clonotype was seen a few times. This chain's CDR3 is CASRDGSSGDIETQYF. The DNA of the CDR3 is TGTGCCAGCAGAGACGGGAGTAGCGGGGATATAGAGACCCAGTACTTC. The rearrangement joins TRBV6-1 to TRBJ2-5, with TRBD2 matching over 8 bases. The V gene end was trimmed by 6 bases and the J gene end by 4 bases; junction bases not matched to a gene: 13. The CDR3 spans 16 residues. Germline CDR1 and CDR2: MNHNS and SASEGT.

This clonotype was counted ten times or more. The CDR3 nucleotides read TGTGCCAGCAGTTTCGGACCTGGACAGGGAGGTTCACCCCTCCACTTT. This encodes CASSFGPGQGGSPLHF. The chain has TRBV6-5 and TRBJ1-6, with 8 bases aligning to TRBD1. Unmatched junction bases numbered 11, after V lost 4 bases and J lost 9 bases. The germline V gene has CDR1 MNHEY and CDR2 SVGAGI. CDR3 length: 16 residues.

This chain uses TRBV14 with TRBJ2-2, with TRBD2 identical over 8 bases. The V gene end was trimmed by 5 bases and the J gene end by 5 bases; junction bases not matched to a gene: 7. The CDR3 is made up of 15 amino acids. Germline CDR1 and CDR2: SGHDN and FVKESK. The chain's CDR3 is CASSSTSGGTGELFF. The CDR3 nucleotides read TGTGCCAGCAGCTCAACCAGCGGGGGAACCGGGGAGCTGTTTTTT.

The chain employs TRBV27 and TRBJ1-1; 10 nucleotides agree with TRBD1. The ends lost 6 bases at V and 7 bases at J; junction bases unmatched: 17. Germline V gives CDR1 MNHEY, CDR2 SMNVEV (reference sequence). This CDR3 has 17 amino acids. The CDR3 region has the DNA TGTGCCAGCAGACGACAGGGGGCAGGGCGTCGGGCCCATGAAGCTTTCTTT. This encodes CASRRQGAGRRAHEAFF.

This clonotype was seen ten or more times. This chain links TRBV20-1 with TRBJ2-5; perhaps TRBD1 as D (7 bases). In germline, CDR1 is DFQATT, CDR2 SNEGSKA (reference sequence). V lost 5 bases, J lost 7 bases, and 17 bases lay in between. CDR3 size: 13 residues. The DNA for the CDR3 is TGCAGTGCTGAGGGGGCTAGCGTAGCGACCCAGTACTTC. Translated, it gives CSAEGASVATQYF.

The table lists this clonotype with many counts. J is TRBJ2-2 and V is TRBV29-1; possibly TRBD2 for D (6 bases). V dropped 4 bases and J dropped 7 bases, with 13 bases sitting between them. The germline gives CDR1 SQVTM, CDR2 ANQGSEA. This CDR3 region has 13 residues. For the CDR3, the DNA is TGCAGCGTTGTGACGGGAGCGAACGGGGAGCTGTTTTTT. Translating it yields CSVVTGANGELFF.

By share of the sample, this clonotype is medium-sized. The chain employs TRBV5-1 and TRBJ2-1; weak D call: TRBD2 (5 bases). Trimming shortened V by 2 bases and J by 4 bases, and 13 bases separated the two germline ends. The CDR3 is made up of 15 amino acids. The germline CDR1 and CDR2 sequences are SGHRS and YFSETQ. DNA for the CDR3: TGCGCCAGCAGCTTCGGAGGCTCGGGGTACAATGAGCAGTTCTTC. It specifies CASSFGGSGYNEQFF. Drawing the rest from reference TRBV5-1 and TRBJ2-1, the complete variable domain is KAGVTQTPRYLIKTRGQQVTLSCSPISGHRSVSWYQQTPGQGLQFLFEYFSETQRNKGNFPGRFSGRQFSNSRSEMNVSTLELGDSALYLCASSFGGSGYNEQFFGPGTRLTVL.

This clonotype is labeled medium-sized. The rearrangement uses TRBV27 and TRBJ1-2; D not certain. The CDR3 totals 13 residues. CDR1 is MNHEY and CDR2 is SMNVEV in the germline V gene (reference sequence). Trimming left V 3 bases short and J 2 bases short, with 7 bases between. This CDR3 is CASSFNGNYGYTF. The CDR3 DNA reads as TGTGCCAGCAGTTTTAATGGGAACTATGGCTACACCTTC.